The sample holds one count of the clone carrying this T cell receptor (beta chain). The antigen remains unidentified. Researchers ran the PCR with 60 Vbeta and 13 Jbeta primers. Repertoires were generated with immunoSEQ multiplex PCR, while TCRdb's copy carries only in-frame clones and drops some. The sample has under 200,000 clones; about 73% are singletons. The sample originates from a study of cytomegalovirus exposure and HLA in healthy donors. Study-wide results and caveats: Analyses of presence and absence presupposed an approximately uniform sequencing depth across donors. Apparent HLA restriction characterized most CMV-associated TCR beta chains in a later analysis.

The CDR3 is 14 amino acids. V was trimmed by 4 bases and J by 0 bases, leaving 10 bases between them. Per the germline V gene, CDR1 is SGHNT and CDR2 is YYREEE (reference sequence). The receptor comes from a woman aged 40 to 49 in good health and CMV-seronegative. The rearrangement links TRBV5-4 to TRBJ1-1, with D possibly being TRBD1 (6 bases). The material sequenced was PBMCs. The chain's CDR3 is CASSREGVNTEAFF. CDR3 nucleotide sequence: TGTGCCAGCAGCCGGGAGGGGGTGAACACTGAAGCTTTCTTT.